The present T cell receptor beta chain was sequenced within a study of cytotoxic CD8 clonotypes in ibrutinib-treated CLL. Study overall: Collecting the response samples happened after a median around twelve months of treatment, with a range of 6 to 36. Study-wide points: Exceeding age-matched healthy donors, baseline clonality also tracked the counts of circulating CD8+ T cells.

The V end was cut by 4 bases, the J end by 5 bases, with 15 bases between. The germline gives CDR1 SGHTA, CDR2 FQGNSA. This CDR3 region has 15 residues. Deep sequencing aimed at 1 in 200,000 to 1 in 1 million T cells' resolution. Profiled with immunoSEQ multiplex PCR; TCRdb holds only in-frame clones, not every one. The profile covers a few hundred thousand clones, with about 64% appearing a single time and about 5.9% taken by the ten largest. With respect to this clone: Its antigen is not identified.

The sequence came from a human donor with chronic lymphocytic leukemia. Sequencing was performed on PBMCs, taken after 36 months of ibrutinib treatment. V and J are TRBV7-2 and TRBJ2-1; D is possibly TRBD1 or TRBD2 (5 bases each). CDR3 residues: CASSSDPGSHNEQFF. The CDR3 bases are TGTGCCAGCAGCTCCGACCCAGGGAGCCACAATGAGCAGTTCTTC.